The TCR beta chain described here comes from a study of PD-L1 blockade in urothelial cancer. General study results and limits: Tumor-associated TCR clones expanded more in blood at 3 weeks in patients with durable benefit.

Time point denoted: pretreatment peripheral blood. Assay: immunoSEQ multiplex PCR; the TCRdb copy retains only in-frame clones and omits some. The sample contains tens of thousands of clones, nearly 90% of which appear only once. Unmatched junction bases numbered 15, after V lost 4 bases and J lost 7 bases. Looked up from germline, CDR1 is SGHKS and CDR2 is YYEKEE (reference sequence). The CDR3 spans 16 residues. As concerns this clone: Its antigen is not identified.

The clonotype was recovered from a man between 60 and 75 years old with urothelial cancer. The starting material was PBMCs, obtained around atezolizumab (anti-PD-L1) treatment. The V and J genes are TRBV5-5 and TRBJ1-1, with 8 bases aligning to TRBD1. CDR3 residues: CASSDFLGQGAREAFF. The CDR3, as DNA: TGTGCCAGCAGCGACTTCTTAGGCCAGGGGGCTCGTGAAGCTTTCTTT.